This TCR beta chain was sequenced for a study of shared clonotypes between healthy human individuals. Study summary: The study drew on a couple of women and a few men aged 18 to 49 as donors. Study results and caveats: It was the non-shared clonotypes that had lower generation probabilities than clonotypes shared by all four donors. Some naive CD4 clonotypes, approximately 4.5%, turned up in common across four donors.

Germline V gene lookup returns CDR1 SEHNR and CDR2 FQNEAQ (reference sequence). This CDR3 has 13 residues. Between the trimmed V and J ends, which lost 3 bases and 3 bases, there was a span of 6 bases. Every contributor of samples was a Caucasian grown-up residing in Nashville, Tennessee. Clones were read by immunoSEQ multiplex PCR, and TCRdb kept only the in-frame ones, dropping some. The sample yields about 2.4 million clones, 80% to 95% seen once. This clone showed up just once. Its antigen is unknown. This clonotype was sampled from a man younger than 30 in good health. Some clones in this sample may be carry-over from other donors' samples. The J gene is TRBJ1-5, the V gene TRBV7-9, with D unclear. Sequenced sample: naive CD4+ T cells from PBMCs. Subset meaning: CD45RA+ positively selected. As DNA, the CDR3 is TGTGCCAGCAGCTTGGTACCCAATCAGCCCCAGCATTTT. As protein: CASSLVPNQPQHF.